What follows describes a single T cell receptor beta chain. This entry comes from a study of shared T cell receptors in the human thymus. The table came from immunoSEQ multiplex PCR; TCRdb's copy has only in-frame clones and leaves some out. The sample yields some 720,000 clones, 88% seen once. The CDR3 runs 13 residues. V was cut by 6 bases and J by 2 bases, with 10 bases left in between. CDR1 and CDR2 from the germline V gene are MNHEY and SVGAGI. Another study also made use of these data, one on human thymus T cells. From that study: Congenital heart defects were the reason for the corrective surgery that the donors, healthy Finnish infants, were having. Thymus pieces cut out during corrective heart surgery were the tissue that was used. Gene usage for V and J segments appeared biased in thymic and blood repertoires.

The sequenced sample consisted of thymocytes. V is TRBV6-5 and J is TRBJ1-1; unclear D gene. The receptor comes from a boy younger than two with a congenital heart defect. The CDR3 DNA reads TGTGCCAGCAGCCGAGGGAGTAACACTGAAGCTTTCTTT. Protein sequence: CASSRGSNTEAFF.